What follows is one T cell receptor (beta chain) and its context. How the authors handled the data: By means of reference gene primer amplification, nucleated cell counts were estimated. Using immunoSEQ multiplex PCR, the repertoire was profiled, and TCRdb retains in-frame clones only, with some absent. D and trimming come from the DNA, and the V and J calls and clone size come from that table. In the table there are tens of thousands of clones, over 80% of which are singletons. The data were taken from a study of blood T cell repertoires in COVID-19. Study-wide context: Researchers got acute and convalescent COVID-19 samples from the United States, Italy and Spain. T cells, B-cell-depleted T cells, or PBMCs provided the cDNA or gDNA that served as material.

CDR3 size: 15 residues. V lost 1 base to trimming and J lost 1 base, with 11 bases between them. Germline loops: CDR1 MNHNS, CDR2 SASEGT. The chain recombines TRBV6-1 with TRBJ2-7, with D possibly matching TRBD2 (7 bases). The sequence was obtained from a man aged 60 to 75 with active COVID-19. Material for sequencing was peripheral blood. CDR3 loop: CASSEGGGVSYEQYF. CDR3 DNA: TGTGCCAGCAGTGAAGGAGGGGGGGTATCCTACGAGCAGTACTTC.